This T cell receptor (beta chain) was profiled in a study of cytomegalovirus exposure and HLA in healthy donors. Study overall: There were fewer than 130 million unique TCR beta sequences, drawn from roughly 200 million T cells, in an earlier analysis. Study-wide points: In a later analysis, at a false discovery rate of 0.05, 16,951 TCR beta sequences were associated with HLA alleles.

This clone has a single count. Its antigen is undetermined. The PCR used 60 Vbeta and 13 Jbeta primers. Libraries were prepared by immunoSEQ multiplex PCR; TCRdb keeps only in-frame clonotypes and omits some of them. The sample holds some 180,000 clones, 80% seen once. Material for sequencing was PBMCs. The sequence came from a woman between 25 and 40 years old in good health and CMV-seronegative.

The chain's CDR3 is CASSFNRANTQYF. Written as DNA, the CDR3 is TGTGCCAGCAGTTTTAACAGGGCAAATACGCAGTATTTT. This chain joins TRBV27 and TRBJ2-3, with D perhaps TRBD1 (6 bases). Germline V gene lookup returns CDR1 MNHEY and CDR2 SMNVEV (reference sequence). V was trimmed by 3 bases and J by 7 bases, leaving 11 bases between them. This CDR3 is 13 amino acids long.